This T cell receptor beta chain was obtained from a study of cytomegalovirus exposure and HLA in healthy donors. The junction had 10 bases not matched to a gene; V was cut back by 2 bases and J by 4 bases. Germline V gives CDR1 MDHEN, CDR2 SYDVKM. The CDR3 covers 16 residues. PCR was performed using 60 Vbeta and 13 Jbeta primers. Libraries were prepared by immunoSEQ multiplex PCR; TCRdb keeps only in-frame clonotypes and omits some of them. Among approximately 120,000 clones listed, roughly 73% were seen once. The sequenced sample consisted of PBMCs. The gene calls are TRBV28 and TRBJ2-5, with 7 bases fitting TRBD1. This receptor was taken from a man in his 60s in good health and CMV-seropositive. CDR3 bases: TGTGCCAGCAGTTTACTAGGACGACAGGGTCGAGAGACCCAGTACTTC. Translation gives CASSLLGRQGRETQYF.